This T cell receptor (beta chain) was profiled in a study of shared clonotypes between healthy human individuals (dated by TCRdb to the early 2020s). The study in broad terms: A few men and a couple of women, aged 18 to 49 years, made up the cohort. To estimate repertoire size and how much clonotypes are shared between individuals, the study performed deep sequencing of blood TCR repertoires from roughly five healthy adults. Leukapheresis yielded between about 0.94 and 8.9 billion PBMCs per donor. Libraries were prepared and TCR repertoires were sequenced by different laboratories using diverse techniques, in order to increase sequencing depth and limit assay-specific biases. For each donor, CD4 naive and CD4 memory were each given three plates, CD8 naive was given two plates, and CD8 memory was given one plate. Study-wide findings and limitations: Pairwise subsampling indicated that sequencing depth was expected to affect the degree of clonotype sharing among donors. Because the study included a small number of donors, the genetic and exposure-history diversity represented was limited. Incomplete sequencing was indicated by rarefaction of sorted-subset datasets, despite the large sequencing depth. Across a handful of donors, roughly 5% of naive CD4, 3.5% of naive CD8, approximately 2.5% of memory CD4, and approximately 0.4% of memory CD8 clonotypes were shared. Only blood was sampled, and tissue TCR repertoires likely differ from those in blood. Compared with non-shared clonotypes, the clonotypes found in all four sorted-subset donors had higher generation probabilities. Naive subsets generally had larger estimated clonotype richness than memory subsets did.

Donors were healthy HIV-negative adults with no recently reported acute infections or vaccinations. All donors were Caucasian adults living in Nashville, Tennessee, USA. CD8 memory samples consisted of magnetically selected CD45RO+ cells combined with CCR7-negative CD45RA+ effector memory (TemRA) cells. After blood collection by leukapheresis, PBMCs were isolated using Ficoll-Histopaque density gradient centrifugation and then cryopreserved in the vapor phase of liquid nitrogen. Purity and quantity of every magnetically sorted T cell population were checked by analytical flow cytometry. Genomic DNA was isolated from each sorted fraction and quantified by UV absorbance on a Nanodrop 2000c. TCR CDR3 regions were amplified from genomic DNA by multiplex PCR using the deep immunoSEQ assay. Genomic DNA extracted from each cell subset was distributed evenly over all wells of several immunoSEQ 96-well plates, and each plate served as one replicate. For sorted subsets, roughly 200 ng of genomic DNA, equivalent to tens of thousands of T cell genomes, went into each replicate PCR. Purified libraries were quantified with a Qubit 3.0 fluorometer, sized on a Bioanalyzer 2100, and re-quantified with the KAPA Library Quantification kit. Every immunoSEQ 96-well plate was sequenced on a dedicated single-read 150-cycle Illumina NextSeq 550 flow cell. The published analysis was carried out like this. Because the immunoSEQ output included only junctional sequences and no quality scores, the filtering could not be the same as the filtering used for full-length reads. To assign V/J genes and CDR3, sequences were annotated against IMGT germline references using PyIR, a Python wrapper for IgBLAST v1.9. Any read was removed if the V/J assignment was weak (E-value above 1e-6), the CDR3 was missing, or the read contained stop codons, out-of-frame junctions, or ambiguous translated residues. A V3J clonotype was defined by an identical inferred V gene, J gene, and CDR3 amino acid sequence. Percentage overlap between repertoires was calculated by dividing the number of shared unique clonotypes by the size of the smaller repertoire. RTK rarefaction, the Chao1 estimator, and Recon v2.1 estimates of unobserved clonotypes were used to assess repertoire richness. Generation probabilities for all TCRbeta clonotypes obtained by the gDNA method from several donors were computed using OLGA. Drawn from immuneACCESS, this table holds only the in-frame rearrangements with V and J called that TCRdb kept. Clones are partly lost; checked studies trace under half to an unresolved V gene and leave the rest unexplained. V and J calls and clone size are as listed in that table; D and trimming were resolved from the DNA. In this sample the table shows about 380,000 clones, about 96% of which occur a single time. The ten largest account for less than 0.35% of the sample.

A word on this clone: There is no known antigen for this receptor. No conserved phenylalanine or tryptophan is present at the end of the CDR3, so a read error is the likely explanation.

The CDR3 is 14 residues long, ends included. The CDR3 DNA has 42 bases and is translated from base 1. From the germline V gene, CDR1 is ENHRY and CDR2 is SYGVKD. Trimmed from V: 5 bases; trimmed from J: 7 bases; junction bases lacking a gene match: 6. Sequencing input: memory CD8+ T cells sorted from blood. Reading the label with the study, this specimen's cell subset or site is: CD45RO+ cells pooled with CCR7-negative TemRA cells. This chain is built from TRBV10-3 and TRBJ1-5; 9 bases in between match TRBD1. The clonotype was recovered from a man aged 25 to 40 in good health. In nucleotide form, the sequence is TGTGCCATCAGTCTTACAGGGGGCGAACAGCCCCAGCATCTT. It specifies CAISLTGGEQPQHL.